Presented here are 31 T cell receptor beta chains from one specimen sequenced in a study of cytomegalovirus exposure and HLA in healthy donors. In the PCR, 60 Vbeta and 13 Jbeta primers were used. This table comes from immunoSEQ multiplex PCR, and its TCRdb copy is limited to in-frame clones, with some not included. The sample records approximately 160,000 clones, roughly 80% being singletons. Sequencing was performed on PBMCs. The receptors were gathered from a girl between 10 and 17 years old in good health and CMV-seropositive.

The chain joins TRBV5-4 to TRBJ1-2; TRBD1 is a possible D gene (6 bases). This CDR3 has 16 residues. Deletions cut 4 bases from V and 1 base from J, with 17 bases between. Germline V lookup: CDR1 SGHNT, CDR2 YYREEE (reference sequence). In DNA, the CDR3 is TGTGCCAGCAGCCAGGGGTCCGACCCTCATAACTATGGCTACACCTTC. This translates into CASSQGSDPHNYGYTF.

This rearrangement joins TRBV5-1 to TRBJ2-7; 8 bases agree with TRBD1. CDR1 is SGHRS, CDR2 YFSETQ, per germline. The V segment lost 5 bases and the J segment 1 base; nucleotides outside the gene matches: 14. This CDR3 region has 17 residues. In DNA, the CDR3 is TGCGCCAGCAGTCGAAGGACAGGGAGGAGCCCTTCCTACGAGCAGTACTTC. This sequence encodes CASSRRTGRSPSYEQYF.

This CDR3 reads CASSLVGGGSPRGEQYF. The CDR3 DNA is TGTGCCAGCAGCTTAGTCGGGGGGGGCTCCCCCCGGGGAGAGCAGTACTTC. This chain uses TRBV7-8 with TRBJ2-7; TRBD2 agrees at 8 bases. This CDR3 region has 17 residues. V lost 1 base and J lost 7; bases outside the gene matches: 15. Germline assignment: CDR1 SGHVS and CDR2 FQNEAQ.

This CDR3 is CASSYRVSDQPQHF. Here the CDR3 DNA reads TGTGCCAGCAGCTACCGGGTTTCTGATCAGCCCCAGCATTTT. The chain joins TRBV11-2 to TRBJ1-5; unclear D gene. The germline gives CDR1 SGHAT, CDR2 FQNNGV. V was clipped by 4 bases and J by 5 bases, with 12 bases between them. This CDR3 is 14 amino acids long.

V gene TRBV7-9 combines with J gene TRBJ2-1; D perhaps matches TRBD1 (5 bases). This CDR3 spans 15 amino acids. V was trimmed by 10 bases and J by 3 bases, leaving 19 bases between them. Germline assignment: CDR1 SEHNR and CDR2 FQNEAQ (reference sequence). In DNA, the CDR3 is TGTGCCACAGTCCCAGACAGAACAAACTACAATGAGCAGTTCTTC. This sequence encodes CATVPDRTNYNEQFF.

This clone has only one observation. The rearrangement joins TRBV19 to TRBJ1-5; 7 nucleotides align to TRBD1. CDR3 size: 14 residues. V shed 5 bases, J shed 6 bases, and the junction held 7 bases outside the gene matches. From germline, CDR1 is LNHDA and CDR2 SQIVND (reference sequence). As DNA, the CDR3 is TGTGCCAGTAGTCTACCAGGGGGTGCTCAGCCCCAGCATTTT. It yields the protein CASSLPGGAQPQHF.

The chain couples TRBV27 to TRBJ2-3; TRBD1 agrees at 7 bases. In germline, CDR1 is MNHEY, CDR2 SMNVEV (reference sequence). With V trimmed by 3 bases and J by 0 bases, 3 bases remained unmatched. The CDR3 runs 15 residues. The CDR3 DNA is TGTGCCAGCAGTTTGGGACAGAGAAGCACAGATACGCAGTATTTT. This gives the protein CASSLGQRSTDTQYF.

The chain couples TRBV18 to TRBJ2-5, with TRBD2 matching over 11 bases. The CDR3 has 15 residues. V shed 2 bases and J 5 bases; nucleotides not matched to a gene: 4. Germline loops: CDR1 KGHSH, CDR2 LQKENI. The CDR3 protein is CASSPTSGSGETQYF. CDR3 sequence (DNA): TGTGCCAGCTCACCAACTAGCGGGAGTGGGGAGACCCAGTACTTC.

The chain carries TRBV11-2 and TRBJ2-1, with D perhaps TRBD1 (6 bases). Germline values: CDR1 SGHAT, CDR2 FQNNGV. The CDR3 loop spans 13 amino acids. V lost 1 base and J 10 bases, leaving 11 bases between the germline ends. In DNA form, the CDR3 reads TGTGCCAGCAGCTTAGCGAGGGGGTGGGAGCAGTTCTTC. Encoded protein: CASSLARGWEQFF. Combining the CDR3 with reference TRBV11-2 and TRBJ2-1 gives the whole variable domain EAGVAQSPRYKIIEKRQSVAFWCNPISGHATLYWYQQILGQGPKLLIQFQNNGVVDDSQLPKDRFSAERLKGVDSTLKIQPAKLEDSAVYLCASSLARGWEQFFGPGTRLTVL.

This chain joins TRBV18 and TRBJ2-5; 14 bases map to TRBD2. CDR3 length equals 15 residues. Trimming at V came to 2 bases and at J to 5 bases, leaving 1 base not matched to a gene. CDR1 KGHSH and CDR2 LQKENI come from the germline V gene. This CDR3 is CASSPGTSGSETQYF. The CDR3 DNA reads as TGTGCCAGCTCACCAGGGACTAGCGGGAGTGAGACCCAGTACTTC.

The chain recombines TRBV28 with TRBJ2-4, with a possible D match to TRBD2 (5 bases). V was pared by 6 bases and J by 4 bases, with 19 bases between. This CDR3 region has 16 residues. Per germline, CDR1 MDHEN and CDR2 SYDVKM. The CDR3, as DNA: TGTGCCAGCAGGCAACCCAGCGGCCCAGAGAAAAACATTCAGTACTTC. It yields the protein CASRQPSGPEKNIQYF.

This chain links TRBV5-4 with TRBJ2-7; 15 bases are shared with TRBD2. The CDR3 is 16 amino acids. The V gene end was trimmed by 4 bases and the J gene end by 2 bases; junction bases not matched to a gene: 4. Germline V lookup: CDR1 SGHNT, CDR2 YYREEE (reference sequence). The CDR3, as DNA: TGTGCCAGCAGCAAAGGGACTAGCGGGGGGACCTACGAGCAGTACTTC. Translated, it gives CASSKGTSGGTYEQYF.

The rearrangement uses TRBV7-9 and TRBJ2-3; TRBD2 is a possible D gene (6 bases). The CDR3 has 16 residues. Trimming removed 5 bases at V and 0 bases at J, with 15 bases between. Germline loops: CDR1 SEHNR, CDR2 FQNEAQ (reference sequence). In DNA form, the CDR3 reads TGTGCCAGCAGCGACCTAGCGAGAGCTAGCACAGATACGCAGTATTTT. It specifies CASSDLARASTDTQYF. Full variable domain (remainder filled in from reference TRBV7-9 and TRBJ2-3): DTGVSQNPRHKITKRGQNVTFRCDPISEHNRLYWYRQTLGQGPEFLTYFQNEAQLEKSRLLSDRFSAERPKGSFSTLEIQRTEQGDSAMYLCASSDLARASTDTQYFGPGTRLTVL.

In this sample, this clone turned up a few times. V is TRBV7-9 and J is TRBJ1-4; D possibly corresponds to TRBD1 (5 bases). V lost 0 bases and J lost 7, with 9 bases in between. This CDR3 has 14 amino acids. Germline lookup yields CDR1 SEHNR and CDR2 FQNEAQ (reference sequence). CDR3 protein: CASSLARVSEKLFF. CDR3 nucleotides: TGTGCCAGCAGCTTAGCCAGGGTTTCTGAAAAACTGTTTTTT.

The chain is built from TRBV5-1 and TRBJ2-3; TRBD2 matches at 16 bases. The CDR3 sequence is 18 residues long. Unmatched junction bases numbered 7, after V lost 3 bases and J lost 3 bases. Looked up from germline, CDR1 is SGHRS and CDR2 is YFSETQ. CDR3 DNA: TGCGCCAGCAGCTGGGGACTAGCGGGAGGGCCGAGTACAGATACGCAGTATTTT. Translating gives CASSWGLAGGPSTDTQYF.

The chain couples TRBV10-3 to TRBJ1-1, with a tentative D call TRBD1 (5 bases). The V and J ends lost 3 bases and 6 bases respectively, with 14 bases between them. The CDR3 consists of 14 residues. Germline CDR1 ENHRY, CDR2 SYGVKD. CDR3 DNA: TGTGCCATCAGTGACCCCGGGGGGGTCCCTGAAGCTTTCTTT. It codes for CAISDPGGVPEAFF.

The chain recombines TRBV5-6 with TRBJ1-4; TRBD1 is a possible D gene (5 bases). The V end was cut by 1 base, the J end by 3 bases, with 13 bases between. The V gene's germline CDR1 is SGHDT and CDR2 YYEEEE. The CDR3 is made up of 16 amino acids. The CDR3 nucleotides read TGTGCCAGCAGCTTGATAGTGACAGATCCTAATGAAAAACTGTTTTTT. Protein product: CASSLIVTDPNEKLFF.

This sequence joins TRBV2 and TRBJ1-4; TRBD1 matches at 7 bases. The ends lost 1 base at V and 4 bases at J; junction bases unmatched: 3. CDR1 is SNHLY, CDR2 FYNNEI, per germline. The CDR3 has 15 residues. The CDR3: CASSEEGQSNEKLFF. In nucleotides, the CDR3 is TGTGCCAGCAGTGAAGAGGGACAGAGTAATGAAAAACTGTTTTTT. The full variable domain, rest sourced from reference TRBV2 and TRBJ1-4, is EPEVTQTPSHQVTQMGQEVILRCVPISNHLYFYWYRQILGQKVEFLVSFYNNEISEKSEIFDDQFSVERPDGSNFTLKIRSTKLEDSAMYFCASSEEGQSNEKLFFGSGTQLSVL.

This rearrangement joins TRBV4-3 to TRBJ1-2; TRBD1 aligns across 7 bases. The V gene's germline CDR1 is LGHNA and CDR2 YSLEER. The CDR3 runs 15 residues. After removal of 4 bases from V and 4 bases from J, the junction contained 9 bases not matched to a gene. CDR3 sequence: CASSPTLDRIYGYTF. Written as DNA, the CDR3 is TGCGCCAGCAGCCCCACCCTGGACAGGATCTATGGCTACACCTTC.

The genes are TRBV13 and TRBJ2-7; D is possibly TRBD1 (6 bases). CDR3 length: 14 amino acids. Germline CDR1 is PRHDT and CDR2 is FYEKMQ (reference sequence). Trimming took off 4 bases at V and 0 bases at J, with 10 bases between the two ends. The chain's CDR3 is CASSSDRISYEQYF. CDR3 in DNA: TGTGCCAGCAGCTCCGACAGGATCTCCTACGAGCAGTACTTC.

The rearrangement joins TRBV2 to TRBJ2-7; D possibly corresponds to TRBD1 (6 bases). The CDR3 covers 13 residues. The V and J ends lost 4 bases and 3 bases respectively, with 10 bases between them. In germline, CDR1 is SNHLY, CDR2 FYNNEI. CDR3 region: CASSVRGSYEQYF. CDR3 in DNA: TGTGCCAGCAGTGTCAGGGGAAGCTACGAGCAGTACTTC.

The CDR3, as DNA: TGTGCCAGTAGTATCGCGGGGCACTATGGCTACACCTTC. Translation: CASSIAGHYGYTF. The chain uses TRBV19 and TRBJ1-2; D possibly corresponds to TRBD1 (5 bases). Germline CDR1 reads LNHDA; CDR2 reads SQIVND (reference sequence). V shed 3 bases and J shed 3 bases, with 8 bases lying between them. The CDR3 runs 13 residues.

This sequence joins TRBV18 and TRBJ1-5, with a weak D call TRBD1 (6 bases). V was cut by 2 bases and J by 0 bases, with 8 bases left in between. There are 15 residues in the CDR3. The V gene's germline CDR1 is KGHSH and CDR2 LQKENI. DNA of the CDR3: TGTGCCAGCTCACCAAGGACAGATAGCAATCAGCCCCAGCATTTT. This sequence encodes CASSPRTDSNQPQHF.

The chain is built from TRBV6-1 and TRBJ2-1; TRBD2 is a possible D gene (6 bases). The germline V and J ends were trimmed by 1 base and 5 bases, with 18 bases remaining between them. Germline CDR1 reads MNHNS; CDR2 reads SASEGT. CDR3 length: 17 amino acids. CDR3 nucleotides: TGTGCCAGCAGTGAAGGATCGGGGGTTGTATTAGACAATGAGCAGTTCTTC. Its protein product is CASSEGSGVVLDNEQFF.

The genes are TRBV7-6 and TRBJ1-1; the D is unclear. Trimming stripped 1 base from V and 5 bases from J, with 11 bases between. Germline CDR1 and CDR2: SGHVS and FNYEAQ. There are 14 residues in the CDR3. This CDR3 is CASSLVLGETEAFF. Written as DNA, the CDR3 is TGTGCCAGCAGCTTAGTCCTCGGAGAGACTGAAGCTTTCTTT.

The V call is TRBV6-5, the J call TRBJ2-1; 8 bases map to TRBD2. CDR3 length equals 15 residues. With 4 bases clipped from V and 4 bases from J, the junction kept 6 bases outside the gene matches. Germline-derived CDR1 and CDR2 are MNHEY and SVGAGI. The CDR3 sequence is CASSSASGPYNEQFF. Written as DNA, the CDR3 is TGTGCCAGCAGTTCGGCTAGCGGGCCTTACAATGAGCAGTTCTTC.

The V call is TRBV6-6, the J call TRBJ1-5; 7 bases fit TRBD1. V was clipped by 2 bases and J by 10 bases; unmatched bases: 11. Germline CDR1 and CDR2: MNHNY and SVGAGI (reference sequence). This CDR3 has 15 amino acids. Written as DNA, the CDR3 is TGTGCCAGCAGTTACGGGACAGACTGGGGCGGACCCCAGCATTTT. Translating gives CASSYGTDWGGPQHF.

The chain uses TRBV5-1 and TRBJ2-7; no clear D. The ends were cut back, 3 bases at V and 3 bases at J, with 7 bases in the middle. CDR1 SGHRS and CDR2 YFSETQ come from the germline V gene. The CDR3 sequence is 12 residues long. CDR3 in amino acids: CASSSLGYEQYF. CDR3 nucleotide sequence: TGCGCCAGCAGCTCCCTAGGCTACGAGCAGTACTTC. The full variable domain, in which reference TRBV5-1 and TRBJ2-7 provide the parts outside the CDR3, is KAGVTQTPRYLIKTRGQQVTLSCSPISGHRSVSWYQQTPGQGLQFLFEYFSETQRNKGNFPGRFSGRQFSNSRSEMNVSTLELGDSALYLCASSSLGYEQYFGPGTRLTVT.

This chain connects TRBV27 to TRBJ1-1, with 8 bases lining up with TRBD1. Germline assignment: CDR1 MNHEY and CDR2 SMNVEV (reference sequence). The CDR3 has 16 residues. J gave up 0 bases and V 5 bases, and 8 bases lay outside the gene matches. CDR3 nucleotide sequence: TGTGCCAGCAGTCCCGACAGGGGACTCATGAACACTGAAGCTTTCTTT. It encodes CASSPDRGLMNTEAFF.

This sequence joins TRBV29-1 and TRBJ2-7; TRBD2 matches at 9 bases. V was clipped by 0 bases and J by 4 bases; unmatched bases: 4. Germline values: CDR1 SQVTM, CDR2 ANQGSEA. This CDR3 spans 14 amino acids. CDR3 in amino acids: CSVEEGAGGYEQYF. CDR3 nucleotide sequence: TGCAGCGTTGAAGAAGGAGCGGGAGGTTACGAGCAGTACTTC.

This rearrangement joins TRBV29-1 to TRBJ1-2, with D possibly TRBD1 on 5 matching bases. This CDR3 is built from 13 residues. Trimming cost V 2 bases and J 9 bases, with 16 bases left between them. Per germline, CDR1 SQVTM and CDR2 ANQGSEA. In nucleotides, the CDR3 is TGCAGCGTTGAATGGGGCGGGGGTTGGAGCTACACCTTC. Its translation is CSVEWGGGWSYTF.